The clone carrying this T cell receptor beta chain turned up a few times. What it binds is unknown. This CDR3 is also generated by other DNA sequences in the sample. The V gene lost 5 bases and the J gene lost 4 bases, with 3 bases spanning the gap. The germline CDR1 and CDR2 sequences are PRHDT and FYEKMQ (reference sequence). This CDR3 has 11 amino acids. The entry originates in a study of beta chain features in type 1 diabetes. Regarding the study as a whole: Patients and controls would be equally affected if PCR favored shorter templates. In every one of the four CD4+ subsets, TCRB CDR3s were moderately but significantly shorter in Type 1 diabetes patients.

What was sequenced were expressed TCRB transcripts, since all of the isolated RNA had been reverse transcribed. This table comes from immunoSEQ multiplex PCR, and its TCRdb copy is limited to in-frame clones, with some not included. This sample has 600,000 or so clones, with 11% to 15% found just once. The TCR originated in a man between 18 and 29 years old with type 1 diabetes. This chain joins TRBV13 and TRBJ2-1; D remains unclear. The sample consisted of naive CD4+ T cells from blood. The chain's CDR3 is CASSGYNEQFF. CDR3 nucleotide sequence: TGTGCCAGCAGCGGATACAATGAGCAGTTCTTC.